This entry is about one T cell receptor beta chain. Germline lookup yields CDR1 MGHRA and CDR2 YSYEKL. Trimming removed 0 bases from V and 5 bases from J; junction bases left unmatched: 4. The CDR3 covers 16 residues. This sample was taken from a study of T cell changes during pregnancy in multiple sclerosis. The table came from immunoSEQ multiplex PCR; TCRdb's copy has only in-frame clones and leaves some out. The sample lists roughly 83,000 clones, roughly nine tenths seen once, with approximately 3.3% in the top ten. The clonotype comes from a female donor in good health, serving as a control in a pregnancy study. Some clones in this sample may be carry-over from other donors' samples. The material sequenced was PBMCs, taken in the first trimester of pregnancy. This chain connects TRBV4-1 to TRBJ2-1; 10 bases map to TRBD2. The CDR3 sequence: CASSQDGLAGDNEQFF. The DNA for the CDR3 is TGCGCCAGCAGCCAAGATGGGCTAGCGGGAGACAATGAGCAGTTCTTC.